This T cell receptor beta chain derives from a study of memory CD4+ T cells and cytomegalovirus serostatus. Comment on this clone: Antigen unknown.

Regarding the study as a whole: A US-trained random forest predicted CMV serostatus with median AUC 0.91. CD4+ memory repertoires contained about 40% of the roughly 150 reported CMV TCRbeta sequences.

Single viable CD3+CD4+CD8-CD45RO+ cells were sorted as the memory CD4+ T cells. CMV serostatus came from serum IgG against pp150, pp28, p38, p52. The junction had 5 bases not matched to a gene; V was cut back by 5 bases and J by 8 bases. In germline, CDR1 is SGHTA, CDR2 FQGTGA. The CDR3 is 13 amino acids. Authors' processing steps: Out-of-frame sequences were removed, leaving roughly 2,200,000 distinct TCRbeta sequences. Method: immunoSEQ multiplex PCR; TCRdb's copy keeps in-frame clones and lacks some. V and J calls and clone size are copied from that table; D and trimming were computed from the DNA. The sample has approximately 65,000 clones; roughly three quarters are singletons.

The sequenced sample was memory CD4+ T cells from blood. The chain has TRBV7-3 and TRBJ1-2; TRBD1 matches at 10 bases. This TCR was recovered from an adult in good health and CMV-seronegative. The CDR3 region is CASSLGQGEGYTF. In nucleotides, the CDR3 is TGTGCCAGCAGCCTCGGACAGGGGGAAGGCTACACCTTC.